This T cell receptor (beta chain) was captured in a study of memory CD4+ T cells and cytomegalovirus serostatus. Study as a whole: Healthy Belgian adult donors included nine or ten CMV-positive and about two dozen CMV-negative people.

V lost 8 bases, J lost 6 bases, and 10 bases stayed unmatched. There are 14 residues in the CDR3. The germline V gene has CDR1 MNHEY and CDR2 SVGAGI. The data were produced by immunoSEQ multiplex PCR, yet TCRdb's version contains in-frame clones alone and is incomplete. The sample yields about 52,000 clones, over 60% seen once. The sort gate was single viable CD3+CD4+CD8-CD45RO+ cells for memory CD4+ T cells. Sequencing was done on a sample of memory CD4+ T cells from blood. The chain uses TRBV6-5 and TRBJ2-1; 7 positions match TRBD2. The sequence derives from an adult in good health and CMV-seropositive. The CDR3 reads CASSRGVSFNEQFF. The CDR3 DNA is TGTGCCAGCTCTCGGGGGGTCTCATTCAATGAGCAGTTCTTC.